The following is a T cell receptor (beta chain) sequence with its context. The source of the sample is a study of blood T cell repertoires in COVID-19. About the research overall: Specimens from acute and convalescent COVID-19 originated in the United States, Italy and Spain. PBMCs, B-cell-depleted T cells, or T cells were the source of the cDNA or gDNA that made up the material.

Per the original methods: Estimation of nucleated cell counts was performed using reference gene primer amplification. Clones were sequenced by immunoSEQ multiplex PCR, and TCRdb holds only the in-frame ones, with some missing. Clone size and the V and J calls come from that table; the DNA yielded D and trimming. Of about 40,000 clones in the sample, approximately 85% were seen once. Germline V gives CDR1 MNHEY, CDR2 SVGAGI. The length of the CDR3 is 15 residues. V trimming: 0 bases; J trimming: 3 bases; junction bases outside the gene matches: 4. Sequenced material: peripheral blood. The rearrangement links TRBV6-5 to TRBJ2-7; 8 nucleotides match TRBD1. The source of this sequence is a human donor in a cohort sampled during active COVID-19. The CDR3 nucleotides read TGTGCCAGCAGTTACTCGGGCAGGGGGCTCTACGAGCAGTACTTC. Protein product: CASSYSGRGLYEQYF.